The sequence of this T cell receptor beta chain was determined in a study of technical replicates of blood from several donors (dated by TCRdb to about 2017). For this clone: Which antigen it targets is not known. Qualities for individual bases were not recorded, and no much larger clone is one base off.

The library was prepared using the immunoSEQ multiplex PCR assay. Held by TCRdb, this immuneACCESS table contains in-frame sequences only and omits some clones. Under half of the omission traces to an unresolved V gene where checked; the cause of the rest is unknown. A total of 84,000 or so clones appear in this sample, around 97% of them only once. The ten largest make up about 0.19% of the sample. The germline V gene yields SNHLY for CDR1 and FYNNEI for CDR2. The CDR3, from cysteine to phenylalanine, totals 16 residues. The read is trimmed to its CDR3 DNA, 48 bases read in frame from base 1. V ends up 6 bases short and J 0 bases short, with an unmatched junction base count of 4.

Sequencing was performed on T cells isolated from PBMCs. The receptor was isolated from a human donor in good health. The receptor chain draws on TRBV2 and TRBJ2-1; TRBD2 matches 11 bases in the middle. The DNA is TGTGCCAGCAGCGTTACTAGCGGGAGCTCCTACAATGAGCAGTTCTTC. The resulting protein is CASSVTSGSSYNEQFF. This CDR3, with the reference TRBV2 and TRBJ2-1 proteins standing in past its ends, gives the full variable domain EPEVTQTPSHQVTQMGQEVILRCVPISNHLYFYWYRQILGQKVEFLVSFYNNEISEKSEIFDDQFSVERPDGSNFTLKIRSTKLEDSAMYFCASSVTSGSSYNEQFFGPGTRLTVL.